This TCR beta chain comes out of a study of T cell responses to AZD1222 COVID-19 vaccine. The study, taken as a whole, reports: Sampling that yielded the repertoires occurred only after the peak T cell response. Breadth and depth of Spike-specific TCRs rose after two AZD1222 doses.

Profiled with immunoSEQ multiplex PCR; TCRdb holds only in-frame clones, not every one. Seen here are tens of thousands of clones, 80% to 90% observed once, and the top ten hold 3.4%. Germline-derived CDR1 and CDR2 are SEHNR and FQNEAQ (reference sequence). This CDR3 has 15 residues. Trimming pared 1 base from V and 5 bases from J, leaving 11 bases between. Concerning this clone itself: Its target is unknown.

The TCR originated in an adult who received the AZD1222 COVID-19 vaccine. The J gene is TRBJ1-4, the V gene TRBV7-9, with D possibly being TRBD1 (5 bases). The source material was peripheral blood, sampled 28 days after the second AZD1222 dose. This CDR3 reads CASSLGRVENEKLFF. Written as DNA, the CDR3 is TGTGCCAGCAGCTTAGGCAGGGTAGAAAATGAAAAACTGTTTTTT.